A single sample is the source of the 18 T cell receptor beta chains below, sequenced in a study of human T cells and chemical hapten exposure. Sample time point: patch test 1, 2 weeks after DPC sensitization. The treatment: therapeutic diphenylcyclopropenone sensitization with weekly scalp DPC. TCRdb itself ran the RACE reads through MiXCR, one entry per CDR3 protein. The sample has approximately 350,000 distinct CDR3 sequences, approximately 6.3% seen once. Sample: whole blood, taken in connection with sensitization to the hapten diphenylcyclopropenone (DPC). The receptors originated from a woman between 18 and 29 years old with alopecia areata. Some clones in this sample may be carry-over from other donors' samples.

This clonotype occurred many times. CDR3 sequence (DNA): TGTGCCAGCATCCCGGGGCGGTTTAGCACAGATACGCAGTATTTT. Amino acid sequence: CASIPGRFSTDTQYF. J is TRBJ2-3 and V is TRBV7-2, with D perhaps matching TRBD1 or TRBD2 (5 bases each). The V gene lost 7 bases and the J gene lost 0 bases, with 14 bases spanning the gap. Per germline, CDR1 SGHTA and CDR2 FQGNSA. This CDR3 contains 15 residues.

The rearrangement joins TRBV11-2 to TRBJ2-1; a possible D gene is TRBD2 (5 bases). CDR1 and CDR2 from the germline V gene are SGHAT and FQNNGV. The V end was cut by 0 bases, the J end by 10 bases, with 7 bases between. The CDR3 is 12 amino acids. The CDR3 loop reads CASSLDSSEQFF. The CDR3 DNA reads as TGTGCCAGCAGCTTAGATTCTAGCGAGCAGTTCTTC. Supplemented by reference TRBV11-2 and TRBJ2-1, the full variable domain reads EAGVAQSPRYKIIEKRQSVAFWCNPISGHATLYWYQQILGQGPKLLIQFQNNGVVDDSQLPKDRFSAERLKGVDSTLKIQPAKLEDSAVYLCASSLDSSEQFFGPGTRLTVL.

The chain links TRBV7-2 to TRBJ2-3; D not resolved. Trimming left V 2 bases short and J 4 bases short, with 7 bases between. The CDR3 contains 13 residues. Germline CDR1 is SGHTA and CDR2 is FQGNSA. This CDR3 reads CASSLYVADTQYF. CDR3 sequence (DNA): TGTGCCAGCAGCTTATATGTGGCAGATACGCAGTATTTT. Using reference TRBV7-2 and TRBJ2-3 for the parts outside the CDR3, the full variable domain is GAGVSQSPSNKVTEKGKDVELRCDPISGHTALYWYRQSLGQGLEFLIYFQGNSAPDKSGLPSDRFSAERTGGSVSTLTIQRTQQEDSAVYLCASSLYVADTQYFGPGTRLTVL.

The chain combines TRBV19 with TRBJ2-5; no reliable D call. The V end lost 3 bases, the J end lost 2 bases, and 13 bases lay between the germline ends. Germline CDR1 LNHDA, CDR2 SQIVND (reference sequence). CDR3 length: 15 residues. CDR3 DNA: TGTGCCAGTAGTATCCTGAAGCGCGGTCAAGAGACCCAGTACTTC. Translation: CASSILKRGQETQYF. Based on the CDR3 plus reference TRBV19 and TRBJ2-5, the full variable domain is DGGITQSPKYLFRKEGQNVTLSCEQNLNHDAMYWYRQDPGQGLRLIYYSQIVNDFQKGDIAEGYSVSREKKESFPLTVTSAQKNPTAFYLCASSILKRGQETQYFGPGTRLLVL.

This clonotype was seen a few times. This chain uses TRBV7-2 with TRBJ2-2; D perhaps matches TRBD2 (5 bases). Between the trimmed V and J ends, which lost 1 base and 4 bases, there was a span of 10 bases. This CDR3 spans 15 amino acids. Germline V CDR1 and CDR2: SGHTA, FQGNSA. The CDR3 loop reads CASSLGGWGTGELFF. The CDR3 bases are TGTGCCAGCAGCTTAGGAGGGTGGGGCACCGGGGAGCTGTTTTTT.

This clonotype was picked up a small number of times. This sequence joins TRBV6-5 and TRBJ2-1; 11 bases fit TRBD1. CDR1 and CDR2 from the germline V gene are MNHEY and SVGAGI. V shed 8 bases and J 9 bases; nucleotides not matched to a gene: 12. The CDR3 totals 15 residues. CDR3 DNA sequence: TGTGCCAGCGGCCCCCCCGGACAGGGGGCGCGTGAGCAGTTCTTC. Amino acids: CASGPPGQGAREQFF.

Ten or more counts support this clonotype. The V gene is TRBV6-4, the J gene TRBJ2-2; 8 bases fit TRBD2. CDR1 and CDR2 from the germline V gene are MRHNA and SNTAGT. V was pared by 4 bases and J by 5 bases, with 6 bases of the junction left unmatched. This CDR3 comprises 15 residues. The CDR3 DNA is TGTGCCAGCAGTGCACGGGGGGGCCATACCGGGGAGCTGTTTTTT. This gives the protein CASSARGGHTGELFF.

This clonotype has more than one count but fewer than ten. The rearrangement links TRBV27 to TRBJ2-4, with TRBD1 matching over 7 bases. CDR3 length equals 17 residues. In germline, CDR1 is MNHEY, CDR2 SMNVEV (reference sequence). J gave up 7 bases and V 5 bases, and 17 bases lay outside the gene matches. Here the CDR3 DNA reads TGTGCCAGCAGTCCCACCCCCACAGGGGCGAGGAGGAACATTCAGTACTTC. Encoded protein: CASSPTPTGARRNIQYF.

This clonotype was recorded at least ten times. V usage is TRBV29-1 and J usage is TRBJ2-7; possible D gene TRBD1, 5 bases. There are 12 residues in the CDR3. The germline CDR1 and CDR2 sequences are SQVTM and ANQGSEA. V was clipped by 4 bases and J by 5 bases, with 12 bases between them. The CDR3 coding sequence is TGCAGCGTTGTTGTCTCAGGGAACGAGCAGTACTTC. Translating gives CSVVVSGNEQYF.

This clonotype was observed many times. This chain links TRBV18 with TRBJ1-6; 11 bases fit TRBD1. Germline assignment: CDR1 KGHSH and CDR2 LQKENI. There are 15 residues in the CDR3. V lost 9 bases and J lost 4; bases outside the gene matches: 5. CDR3 loop: CASGTGGRYNSPLHF. CDR3 DNA sequence: TGTGCCAGTGGGACAGGGGGAAGGTATAATTCACCCCTCCACTTT.

This clonotype was detected only a few times. This sequence joins TRBV4-2 and TRBJ2-7; TRBD2 aligns across 10 bases. This CDR3 comprises 18 residues. Germline CDR1 LGHNA, CDR2 YNFKEQ. Trimming at V came to 0 bases and at J to 1 base, leaving 9 bases not matched to a gene. The CDR3 region is CASSQDSLAGAISYEQYF. DNA for the CDR3: TGTGCCAGCAGCCAAGATTCCCTAGCGGGGGCCATTTCCTACGAGCAGTACTTC.

This clonotype was seen many times. This chain uses TRBV10-3 with TRBJ1-3; 7 bases agree with TRBD1. The germline V gene encodes CDR1 ENHRY and CDR2 SYGVKD. V lost 10 bases to trimming and J lost 4 bases; unmatched junction nucleotides: 16. This CDR3 is built from 16 residues. In DNA, the CDR3 is TGTGCCACCGCTACCCTCGACAGGGCGAGAGGAAACACCATATATTTT. Translated: CATATLDRARGNTIYF.

The rearrangement uses TRBV7-9 and TRBJ2-3; maybe TRBD2 (5 bases). Germline V gene data show CDR1 as SEHNR and CDR2 as FQNEAQ (reference sequence). The V end lost 8 bases, the J end lost 8 bases, and 23 bases lay between the germline ends. CDR3 length equals 15 residues. The CDR3 sequence is CASGETLLSFGTQYF. The CDR3 DNA sequence: TGTGCCAGCGGGGAGACCCTACTTTCTTTTGGTACGCAGTATTTT.

This clonotype was detected only a few times. V and J are TRBV5-1 and TRBJ2-3, with D perhaps assigned TRBD1 or TRBD2 (6 bases each). The V gene lost 9 bases and the J gene lost 6 bases, with 20 bases spanning the gap. This CDR3 has 14 residues. Germline CDR1 and CDR2: SGHRS and YFSETQ. CDR3 bases: TGCGCCACCTACCGTGGGGGGCAAGGGGATACGCAGTATTTT. Its protein product is CATYRGGQGDTQYF.

This clonotype was counted ten times or more. The rearrangement uses TRBV20-1 and TRBJ1-4; no clear D gene. Germline CDR1 DFQATT, CDR2 SNEGSKA (reference sequence). The CDR3 totals 16 residues. Trimming took off 1 base at V and 14 bases at J, with 26 bases between the two ends. CDR3 coding DNA: TGCAGTGCTAGAGGGGTGGCGACCGACATTTCGCCCCCTCTGTTTTTT. Translating it yields CSARGVATDISPPLFF.

This clonotype was counted a few times. The chain employs TRBV4-1 and TRBJ2-3, with D perhaps TRBD2 (5 bases). CDR1 and CDR2 from the germline V gene are MGHRA and YSYEKL. The CDR3 contains 16 residues. Between the trimmed V and J ends, which lost 6 bases and 3 bases, there was a span of 19 bases. CDR3 in DNA: TGCGCCAGCAGACAACGGGGAACTGTTACGACAGATACGCAGTATTTT. Protein: CASRQRGTVTTDTQYF.

This clonotype came up many times. The J gene is TRBJ2-3, the V gene TRBV5-1; a possible D gene is TRBD2 (7 bases). V lost 2 bases and J lost 1, with 23 bases in between. Germline V lookup: CDR1 SGHRS, CDR2 YFSETQ. The CDR3 contains 19 residues. CDR3 DNA sequence: TGCGCCAGCAGCTTCAGGGGCGTTGCGGGAGCGGAACGCACAGATACGCAGTATTTT. Protein product: CASSFRGVAGAERTDTQYF.

This clonotype was found many times. The rearrangement joins TRBV6-5 to TRBJ1-6; 7 nucleotides match TRBD1. CDR1 is MNHEY, CDR2 SVGAGI, per germline. V lost 6 bases to trimming and J lost 11 bases; unmatched junction nucleotides: 10. The CDR3 runs 14 residues. CDR3 nucleotides: TGTGCCAGCAGCCTCCCGGACAGGAGTGCACCCCTCCACTTT. It specifies CASSLPDRSAPLHF.